Listed below are T cell receptor beta chains from one sample, sequenced in a study of cytomegalovirus exposure and HLA in healthy donors. Method: immunoSEQ multiplex PCR; TCRdb's copy keeps in-frame clones and lacks some. Of under 200,000 clones in the sample, roughly four fifths were seen once. The sequenced material came from PBMCs. The receptor set was obtained from a woman in her forties or fifties in good health and CMV-seropositive. Both conserved end residues are part of each CDR3. The D gene is left open where the match is weak. A clone size is listed for some rows: how often the clone was seen (once, few, many), or a class if it is expanded.

TRBV5-1	NA	NA	TRBJ2-5	CASSLQGRETQYF	TGCGCCAGCAGCCTGCAGGGTAGAGAGACCCAGTACTTC
TRBV6-1	NA	TRBD1	TRBJ1-2	CASSAQGQDGYTF	TGTGCCAGCAGTGCACAGGGGCAGGATGGCTACACCTTC
TRBV7-8	NA	TRBD1	TRBJ2-7	CASSQGATLGEQYF	TGTGCCAGCAGCCAGGGGGCGACCCTAGGCGAGCAGTACTTC
TRBV6-1	NA	NA	TRBJ1-2	CASSENGNYGYTF	TGTGCCAGCAGTGAAAACGGTAACTATGGCTACACCTTC
TRBV13	NA	NA	TRBJ2-3	CASSLGGGSTDTQYF	TGTGCCAGCAGCTTAGGTGGCGGGAGCACAGATACGCAGTATTTT
TRBV19	NA	NA	TRBJ1-5	CASSIQVNQPQHF	TGTGCCAGTAGTATTCAGGTGAATCAGCCCCAGCATTTT
TRBV11-2	NA	TRBD2	TRBJ2-1	CASNLAGGPNEQFF	TGTGCCAGCAACCTAGCGGGGGGACCGAATGAGCAGTTCTTC
TRBV2	NA	TRBD1	TRBJ1-1	CASSEDRARDGAFF	TGTGCCAGCAGTGAGGACAGGGCGCGGGATGGAGCTTTCTTT
TRBV5-4	NA	TRBD1	TRBJ1-1	CASSFNRGIVSEAFF	TGTGCCAGCAGCTTCAACAGGGGGATTGTATCCGAGGCTTTCTTT
TRBV13	NA	TRBD2	TRBJ2-1	CASSPRLAGGDEQFF	TGTGCCAGCAGCCCACGACTAGCGGGGGGGGATGAGCAGTTCTTC
TRBV5-1	many	NA	TRBJ2-7	CASSLDQGSYEQYF	TGCGCCAGCAGCTTGGATCAGGGGTCCTACGAGCAGTACTTC
TRBV5-6	few	TRBD1	TRBJ2-7	CASSYGQGVPYEQYF	TGTGCCAGCAGCTACGGACAGGGGGTCCCCTACGAGCAGTACTTC
TRBV4-1	NA	TRBD2	TRBJ2-1	CASSPGLAGPSYNEQFF	TGCGCCAGCAGCCCGGGACTAGCGGGTCCCTCCTACAATGAGCAGTTCTTC
TRBV5-1	NA	NA	TRBJ1-2	CASSLGGLESGYTF	TGCGCCAGCAGCTTGGGGGGCCTCGAGAGTGGCTACACCTTC
TRBV7-8	NA	NA	TRBJ1-5	CASSLLGNWRTNSNQPQHF	TGTGCCAGCAGCTTACTCGGCAATTGGCGGACTAATAGCAATCAGCCCCAGCATTTT
TRBV18	few	TRBD1	TRBJ1-1	CASSPSSTGGTEAFF	TGTGCCAGCTCACCATCATCGACAGGGGGCACTGAAGCTTTCTTT
TRBV5-4	NA	NA	TRBJ2-2	CASSLEQRRTGELFF	TGTGCCAGCAGCTTGGAACAGCGGCGCACCGGGGAGCTGTTTTTT
TRBV6-1	NA	NA	TRBJ1-2	CASSEARFGGYTF	TGTGCCAGCAGTGAAGCCCGGTTTGGTGGCTACACCTTC
TRBV6-5	NA	TRBD1	TRBJ1-1	CASSAGTGYTEAFF	TGTGCCAGCAGTGCCGGGACAGGCTACACTGAAGCTTTCTTT
TRBV28	few	NA	TRBJ2-3	CASTWQGSSTDTQYF	TGTGCCAGCACCTGGCAGGGGTCTAGCACAGATACGCAGTATTTT
TRBV5-1	NA	NA	TRBJ1-2	CASSSAGSARYGYTF	TGCGCCAGCAGCAGTGCAGGGTCAGCACGTTATGGCTACACCTTC
TRBV9	NA	NA	TRBJ2-5	CASSVVAGIQETQYF	TGTGCCAGCAGCGTAGTGGCGGGGATACAAGAGACCCAGTACTTC
TRBV6-1	NA	NA	TRBJ1-5	CASSVRTTNQPQHF	TGTGCCAGCAGTGTCAGGACTACGAATCAGCCCCAGCATTTT
TRBV2	NA	NA	TRBJ1-2	CASFVDRDPSDGYTF	TGTGCCAGCTTTGTGGACAGAGATCCGTCCGATGGCTACACCTTC
TRBV13	NA	TRBD1	TRBJ1-2	CASSLVRTGLSYHYGYTF	TGTGCCAGCAGCTTAGTCCGGACAGGCCTAAGCTACCACTATGGCTACACCTTC
TRBV10-3	NA	TRBD1	TRBJ2-7	CAISPGQGLYEQYF	TGTGCCATCAGTCCGGGACAGGGGTTGTACGAGCAGTACTTC
TRBV5-1	NA	NA	TRBJ1-1	CASSDRTRNTEAFF	TGCGCCAGCAGCGATAGGACAAGGAACACTGAAGCTTTCTTT
TRBV5-6	NA	NA	TRBJ2-1	CASSTYSEQFF	TGTGCCAGCAGCACCTATAGTGAGCAGTTCTTC
TRBV5-1	NA	TRBD2	TRBJ2-3	CASSLVLTLANTDTQYF	TGCGCCAGCAGCTTGGTACTTACACTAGCGAACACAGATACGCAGTATTTT
TRBV7-6	NA	TRBD2	TRBJ2-2	CASRTSGGAGELFF	TGTGCCAGCAGGACGAGCGGGGGGGCCGGGGAGCTGTTTTTT
TRBV18	NA	TRBD1	TRBJ2-6	CASSPLVRTGSSGANVLTF	TGTGCCAGCTCACCACTGGTCAGGACAGGGAGCTCTGGGGCCAACGTCCTGACTTTC
TRBV2	NA	NA	TRBJ2-7	CASSVGGGTYEQYF	TGTGCCAGCAGTGTAGGCGGGGGCACCTACGAGCAGTACTTC
TRBV15	NA	TRBD2	TRBJ2-1	CATRASGGASEQFF	TGTGCCACCAGAGCTAGCGGGGGGGCCAGCGAGCAGTTCTTC
TRBV5-6	NA	NA	TRBJ1-5	CASSSNGEIGRPQHF	TGTGCCAGCAGCTCGAATGGGGAGATAGGTCGGCCCCAGCATTTT
TRBV5-1	NA	TRBD1	TRBJ1-2	CASSPTTGDYGYTF	TGCGCCAGCAGCCCAACCACAGGGGACTATGGCTACACCTTC
TRBV6-1	NA	NA	TRBJ1-4	CASWMGLDGEKLFF	TGTGCCAGCTGGATGGGCCTCGACGGTGAAAAACTGTTTTTT
TRBV4-2	NA	TRBD2	TRBJ2-2	CASSHPSGGRNTGELFF	TGTGCCAGCAGCCACCCTAGCGGGGGGCGGAACACCGGGGAGCTGTTTTTT
TRBV5-1	NA	TRBD2	TRBJ2-3	CASSLGAGGTDTQYF	TGCGCCAGCAGCTTGGGGGCGGGGGGGACAGATACGCAGTATTTT
TRBV2	once	NA	TRBJ1-2	CASKQSYGYTF	TGTGCCAGCAAACAGAGCTATGGCTACACCTTC
TRBV6-1	NA	NA	TRBJ2-7	CASIGVLPSYEQYF	TGTGCCAGCATAGGGGTACTCCCTTCCTACGAGCAGTACTTC
TRBV30	NA	NA	TRBJ1-1	CAWSVRDNTEAFF	TGTGCCTGGAGTGTCCGGGATAACACTGAAGCTTTCTTT
TRBV6-1	NA	TRBD2	TRBJ2-5	CASSEEWEAGGGETQYF	TGTGCCAGCAGTGAAGAGTGGGAAGCGGGGGGCGGGGAGACCCAGTACTTC
TRBV7-3	NA	TRBD2	TRBJ2-5	CASSSSGAGETQYF	TGTGCCAGCAGCTCGAGCGGGGCGGGGGAGACCCAGTACTTC
TRBV7-9	NA	NA	TRBJ1-2	CASSLQGLYGYTF	TGTGCCAGCAGCTTACAGGGTCTTTATGGCTACACCTTC
TRBV2	NA	NA	TRBJ2-3	CASSRGGDTQYF	TGTGCCAGCAGTAGGGGTGGAGATACGCAGTATTTT
TRBV9	NA	NA	TRBJ2-7	CASSVDALVSEQYF	TGTGCCAGCAGCGTAGATGCCCTAGTCTCCGAGCAGTACTTC
TRBV6-5	NA	TRBD1	TRBJ2-3	CASALGGRRTDTQYF	TGTGCCAGCGCTCTAGGGGGCAGGCGGACAGATACGCAGTATTTT
TRBV2	NA	NA	TRBJ1-1	CASSQQLNTEAFF	TGTGCCAGCAGTCAACAGCTGAACACTGAAGCTTTCTTT
TRBV7-6	once	NA	TRBJ1-2	CASSFPDSHYGYTF	TGTGCCAGCAGCTTTCCCGACAGCCACTATGGCTACACCTTC
TRBV2	NA	TRBD1	TRBJ1-5	CASIQGLGQPQHF	TGTGCCAGCATACAGGGGCTGGGTCAGCCCCAGCATTTT